The 29 T cell receptor beta chains reported below all come from one sample, sequenced in a study of Graves' ophthalmopathy and Graves' hyperthyroidism. RNA transcripts provided the template for amplifying TCR beta CDR3 regions. HTBI primers were employed in first-round RT-PCR, then a second-round multiplex PCR followed. TCRdb itself ran the multiplex PCR reads through MiXCR, one entry per CDR3 protein. Seen here are some 750,000 distinct CDR3 sequences, roughly two fifths observed once, and the top ten hold 44%. Input material: peripheral blood. The source of these receptors is an adult man with Graves' ophthalmopathy.

The genes are TRBV7-9 and TRBJ2-7; 14 bases line up with TRBD2. Germline CDR1 and CDR2: SEHNR and FQNEAQ (reference sequence). J lost 2 bases, V lost 4 bases, and 1 base had no gene match. This CDR3 comprises 15 residues. The CDR3 is CASSWGLAGAYEQYF. The CDR3 DNA reads as TGTGCCAGCAGCTGGGGACTAGCGGGAGCCTACGAGCAGTACTTC.

At least ten counts were recorded for this clonotype. The chain employs TRBV10-3 and TRBJ1-6, with TRBD1 matching 7 bases. In germline, CDR1 is ENHRY, CDR2 SYGVKD. With 3 bases clipped from V and 8 bases from J, the junction kept 4 bases outside the gene matches. The CDR3 covers 14 residues. CDR3 coding DNA: TGTGCCATCAGTGACAGGGGGAGGGATTCACCCCTCCACTTT. Translating gives CAISDRGRDSPLHF.

The chain has TRBV10-3 and TRBJ2-7, with 9 bases matching TRBD1. This CDR3 is 12 amino acids long. Trimming removed 10 bases from V and 6 bases from J; junction bases left unmatched: 7. Germline V gene lookup returns CDR1 ENHRY and CDR2 SYGVKD. In DNA, the CDR3 is TGTGCCAACGGACCGGGACAGGGCGAGCAGTACTTC. Its protein product is CANGPGQGEQYF.

This chain joins TRBV20-1 and TRBJ1-1; D call uncertain. This CDR3 comprises 12 residues. Germline V gives CDR1 DFQATT, CDR2 SNEGSKA (reference sequence). With 4 bases removed from V and 5 bases from J, the gap between germline ends came to 11 bases. CDR3 amino acids: CSAKEGGTEAFF. CDR3 bases: TGCAGTGCTAAAGAGGGAGGTACTGAAGCTTTCTTT.

Points on this clonotype: The junction differs from germline at one of its ends, possibly a read error. This chain uses TRBV7-7 with TRBJ2-2, with TRBD2 matching over 7 bases. From germline, CDR1 is SSHAT and CDR2 FNYEAQ (reference sequence). There are 13 residues in the CDR3. The CDR3 loop reads CASSTREDGELFF. CDR3 coding DNA: TGTGCTAGCAGCACCCGGGAGGACGGGGAGCTGTTTTTT.

Of note for this clonotype: Just one base apart from a much larger clone, this may be a read error. The rearrangement uses TRBV5-4 and TRBJ2-7; 11 bases are a match to TRBD1. Unmatched junction bases numbered 3, after V lost 7 bases and J lost 3 bases. The germline V gene encodes CDR1 SGHNT and CDR2 YYREEE (reference sequence). The CDR3 runs to 13 residues. The CDR3 nucleotides are TGTGCCAGCGGGACAGGGGGGAACTACGAGCAGTACTTC. Encoded protein: CASGTGGNYEQYF. Variable domain in full (rest from reference TRBV5-4 and TRBJ2-7): ETGVTQSPTHLIKTRGQQVTLRCSSQSGHNTVSWYQQALGQGPQFIFQYYREEENGRGNFPPRFSGLQFPNYSSELNVNALELDDSALYLCASGTGGNYEQYFGPGTRLTVT.

The genes are TRBV7-2 and TRBJ1-6; 9 bases map to TRBD1. Germline V gives CDR1 SGHTA, CDR2 FQGNSA. The CDR3 extends over 16 amino acids. J lost 10 bases, V lost 6 bases, and 13 bases had no gene match. The CDR3: CASRGRTGGGLSPLHF. Here the CDR3 DNA reads TGTGCCAGCAGAGGACGAACAGGGGGCGGATTGTCACCCCTCCACTTT. The full variable domain, its missing parts supplied by reference TRBV7-2 and TRBJ1-6, is GAGVSQSPSNKVTEKGKDVELRCDPISGHTALYWYRQSLGQGLEFLIYFQGNSAPDKSGLPSDRFSAERTGGSVSTLTIQRTQQEDSAVYLCASRGRTGGGLSPLHFGNGTRLTVT.

This clonotype appeared a few times. This chain links TRBV19 with TRBJ1-6; the match to TRBD1 covers 7 bases. Germline CDR1 reads LNHDA; CDR2 reads SQIVND (reference sequence). The CDR3 has 15 residues. With V trimmed by 7 bases and J by 3 bases, 6 bases remained unmatched. CDR3 nucleotide sequence: TGTGCCAGTATTTCGGGGGACAGCTATAATTCACCCCTCCACTTT. This codes for CASISGDSYNSPLHF.

This chain links TRBV2 with TRBJ1-1; a weak D match, TRBD1 (5 bases). Per germline, CDR1 SNHLY and CDR2 FYNNEI. V shed 6 bases and J shed 5 bases, with 13 bases lying between them. This CDR3 is built from 13 residues. In nucleotides, the CDR3 is TGTGCCAGCAGCGCCGGGAGGGGTACTGAAGCTTTCTTT. This translates into CASSAGRGTEAFF. The whole variable domain, filled in from reference TRBV2 and TRBJ1-1, reads EPEVTQTPSHQVTQMGQEVILRCVPISNHLYFYWYRQILGQKVEFLVSFYNNEISEKSEIFDDQFSVERPDGSNFTLKIRSTKLEDSAMYFCASSAGRGTEAFFGQGTRLTVV.

The chain links TRBV11-2 to TRBJ2-7; D not resolved. V lost 2 bases and J 2 bases, leaving 7 bases between the germline ends. Germline-derived CDR1 and CDR2 are SGHAT and FQNNGV. The CDR3 runs to 13 residues. In DNA form, the CDR3 reads TGTGCCAGCAGCTTAAATTCGGCCTACGAGCAGTACTTC. Amino acid sequence: CASSLNSAYEQYF.

With respect to this clonotype: Relative to the germline gene, one junction end is altered; a read error may explain this. The chain uses TRBV10-3 and TRBJ1-4, with D maybe TRBD1 (5 bases). The CDR3 runs 15 residues. The germline V gene encodes CDR1 ENHRY and CDR2 SYGVKD. The CDR3 sequence is CASSEGFGGSEKLFF. CDR3 coding DNA: TGTGCCAGCAGTGAGGGCTTCGGGGGTAGTGAAAAACTGTTTTTT.

With respect to this clonotype: The junction shows a germline mismatch at one end, possibly a read error. The CDR3 sequence: CSVVSGQNRPQHF. Here the CDR3 DNA reads TGCAGCGTCGTCAGTGGGCAAAATCGGCCCCAGCATTTT. The chain recombines TRBV29-1 with TRBJ1-5; D remains ambiguous. This CDR3 region has 13 residues. From germline, CDR1 is SQVTM and CDR2 ANQGSEA.

Remarks on this clonotype: Germline is not matched at one junction end, which may reflect a read error. The J gene is TRBJ2-7, the V gene TRBV5-5, with TRBD2 as a possible D gene (5 bases). This CDR3 contains 13 residues. Germline V gives CDR1 SGHKS, CDR2 YYEKEE (reference sequence). The CDR3 DNA reads as TGTGCCAGCAGCTTGGCCCTGGCCGGGGAGCTGTACTTC. Its translation is CASSLALAGELYF.

The V and J genes are TRBV20-1 and TRBJ2-5; 8 positions match TRBD2. Germline CDR1 DFQATT, CDR2 SNEGSKA (reference sequence). The CDR3 loop spans 13 amino acids. J gave up 5 bases and V 8 bases, and 10 bases lay outside the gene matches. The CDR3: CSYSSSGVETQYF. CDR3 nucleotides: TGCAGTTACTCTAGTAGCGGGGTGGAGACCCAGTACTTC.

Concerning this clonotype itself: Possible read error: a much larger clone is one base away. The V and J genes are TRBV7-3 and TRBJ1-2; TRBD1 is a possible D gene (5 bases). The CDR3 is made up of 15 amino acids. Germline-derived CDR1 and CDR2 are SGHTA and FQGTGA. Trimming removed 1 base from V and 5 bases from J, with 14 bases in between. The CDR3: CASSLMGGLEYGYTF. For the CDR3, the DNA is TGTGCCAGCAGCTTAATGGGGGGGTTGGAGTATGGCTACACCTTC.

V gene TRBV25-1 combines with J gene TRBJ1-3; 8 bases line up with TRBD1. CDR3 length: 14 residues. CDR1 is MGHDK and CDR2 is SYGVNS in the germline V gene. V lost 9 bases and J lost 3; bases outside the gene matches: 7. This CDR3 is CASAATGVGNTIYF. CDR3 DNA sequence: TGTGCCAGTGCTGCGACAGGGGTTGGAAACACCATATATTTT.

In the case of this clonotype: A much larger clone is a single base away; this may be a read error. The rearrangement links TRBV10-3 to TRBJ2-5, with D hard to call. The CDR3 consists of 13 residues. Germline V CDR1 and CDR2: ENHRY, SYGVKD. V lost 3 bases and J lost 7, with 12 bases in between. CDR3 DNA: TGTGCCATCAGTGAAGGTTCACCTGGGACCCAGTACTTC. Amino acid sequence: CAISEGSPGTQYF.

The chain links TRBV25-1 to TRBJ1-2; D gene unclear. The CDR3 spans 11 residues. Trimming took off 5 bases at V and 8 bases at J, with 9 bases between the two ends. CDR1 is MGHDK and CDR2 is SYGVNS in the germline V gene. CDR3 in DNA: TGTGCCAGCAGTTCGATCCGGGGCTACACCTTC. Translation: CASSSIRGYTF.

A few counts support this clonotype. The chain links TRBV20-1 to TRBJ2-7; D uncertain. Trimming left V 6 bases short and J 1 base short, with 13 bases between. CDR1 is DFQATT and CDR2 is SNEGSKA in the germline V gene (reference sequence). CDR3 length: 13 amino acids. The CDR3 sequence: CSAQDVRSYEQYF. Written as DNA, the CDR3 is TGCAGTGCCCAGGACGTACGATCCTACGAGCAGTACTTC.

This rearrangement joins TRBV29-1 to TRBJ1-1; 11 nucleotides align to TRBD1. The CDR3 loop spans 15 amino acids. Germline CDR1 reads SQVTM; CDR2 reads ANQGSEA. Losses at the gene ends were 3 bases for V and 0 bases for J; bases not matched to a gene: 3. The CDR3 is CSVDGQGAVNTEAFF. The DNA of the CDR3 is TGCAGCGTTGATGGACAGGGGGCCGTGAACACTGAAGCTTTCTTT.

The CDR3 reads CASRSTGRTAFF. As DNA, the CDR3 is TGTGCCAGCAGGTCAACAGGGCGTACAGCTTTCTTT. The genes are TRBV2 and TRBJ1-1, with D possibly being TRBD1 (6 bases). The CDR3 is 12 residues long. Trimming left V 6 bases short and J 10 bases short, with 15 bases between. Germline loops: CDR1 SNHLY, CDR2 FYNNEI.

The chain recombines TRBV7-9 with TRBJ1-2, with D possibly TRBD1 on 5 matching bases. Germline V gene sequence: CDR1 SEHNR, CDR2 FQNEAQ (reference sequence). Between the trimmed V and J ends, which lost 6 bases and 6 bases, there was a span of 23 bases. The CDR3 has 16 amino acids. The CDR3 bases are TGTGCCAGCAGTGTAGCCAGGGTGCTTAAGTTAAATGGCTACACCTTC. Amino acid sequence: CASSVARVLKLNGYTF.

The chain is built from TRBV29-1 and TRBJ2-3; unclear D gene. Trimming took off 7 bases at V and 2 bases at J, with 16 bases between the two ends. The germline V gene encodes CDR1 SQVTM and CDR2 ANQGSEA. The CDR3 contains 14 residues. Written as DNA, the CDR3 is TGCAGCGCGGAGTCGACGGGTAACACAGATACGCAGTATTTT. Its translation: CSAESTGNTDTQYF.

This rearrangement joins TRBV2 to TRBJ1-1; D gene ambiguous. This CDR3 region has 16 residues. Trimming cost V 6 bases and J 0 bases, with 17 bases left between them. Per the germline V gene, CDR1 is SNHLY and CDR2 is FYNNEI. The CDR3 spells CASRSRTGNMNTEAFF. CDR3 nucleotide sequence: TGTGCCAGCAGGTCGAGGACGGGCAATATGAACACTGAAGCTTTCTTT.

This clonotype was seen a handful of times. J is TRBJ2-7 and V is TRBV20-1, with TRBD1 identical over 10 bases. CDR1 DFQATT and CDR2 SNEGSKA come from the germline V gene (reference sequence). This CDR3 is 15 amino acids long. V was pared by 4 bases and J by 4 bases, with 10 bases of the junction left unmatched. Here the CDR3 reads CSAIKTTGGGYEQYF. The CDR3 DNA sequence: TGCAGTGCTATTAAAACGACAGGGGGCGGGTACGAGCAGTACTTC.

This clonotype occurred a few times. The chain combines TRBV14 with TRBJ1-4; a possible D gene is TRBD1 (6 bases). The CDR3 loop spans 16 amino acids. The germline V gene has CDR1 SGHDN and CDR2 FVKESK. V lost 4 bases and J 6 bases, leaving 18 bases between the germline ends. CDR3 sequence (DNA): TGTGCCAGCAGCCGGACAGACAGGCTAGGGGATGAAAAACTGTTTTTT. Translating gives CASSRTDRLGDEKLFF.

CDR3 loop: CASSQEVGEKLFF. CDR3 in DNA: TGCGCCAGCAGCCAAGAAGTGGGGGAAAAACTGTTTTTT. The J gene is TRBJ1-4, the V gene TRBV4-3; D ambiguous. The CDR3 spans 13 residues. Germline V gene sequence: CDR1 LGHNA, CDR2 YSLEER. Deletions cut 0 bases from V and 8 bases from J, with 7 bases between.

This clonotype was counted only a few times. At one end, the junction sequence differs from germline, possibly due to a read error. This chain connects TRBV10-3 to TRBJ2-7; possible D gene TRBD1, 7 bases. Germline V CDR1 and CDR2: ENHRY, SYGVKD. This CDR3 has 15 amino acids. CDR3 region: CASSSSYRGGYEQYF. The CDR3 region has the DNA TGTGCCAGCAGTTCTTCCTACAGGGGAGGCTACGAGCAGTACTTC.

About this clonotype: One junction end disagrees with the germline gene, perhaps due to a read error. The chain is built from TRBV20-1 and TRBJ2-5; D ambiguous. CDR1 DFQATT and CDR2 SNEGSKA come from the germline V gene (reference sequence). This CDR3 has 12 residues. DNA of the CDR3: TGCAGTGCTGGAGAGACCAGTAGACCCCAGTACTTC. Protein: CSAGETSRPQYF.